These 11 T cell receptor beta chains share one sample of origin, sequenced in a study of T cell changes during pregnancy in multiple sclerosis. Measured with immunoSEQ multiplex PCR; TCRdb has only the in-frame clones, and not every one. The data show some 30,000 clones, roughly 91% seen once. Sample: CD8+ T cells from peripheral blood mononuclear cells, taken in the second trimester of pregnancy. The receptors stem from a female donor in good health, enrolled as a control in a pregnancy study.

The rearrangement joins TRBV4-1 to TRBJ1-2; D call uncertain. Trimming removed 3 bases at V and 6 bases at J, with 8 bases between. CDR3 length equals 12 residues. CDR1 and CDR2 from the germline V gene are MGHRA and YSYEKL. The CDR3 loop is CASSHGRNGYTF. The CDR3 DNA reads TGCGCCAGCAGCCACGGTAGAAATGGCTACACCTTC.

V is TRBV27 and J is TRBJ1-1; TRBD1 might be the D (5 bases). Trimming shortened V by 5 bases and J by 1 base, and 11 bases separated the two germline ends. This CDR3 has 14 residues. Germline V gene lookup returns CDR1 MNHEY and CDR2 SMNVEV (reference sequence). The CDR3 DNA is TGTGCCAGCAGTCCAGGGACTGGGAACACTGAAGCTTTCTTT. It specifies CASSPGTGNTEAFF.

The genes are TRBV19 and TRBJ2-1; D is undetermined. Trimming took off 3 bases at V and 4 bases at J, with 10 bases between the two ends. Per the germline V gene, CDR1 is LNHDA and CDR2 is SQIVND (reference sequence). This CDR3 is built from 14 residues. The CDR3 spells CASSITSGYNEQFF. As DNA, the CDR3 is TGTGCCAGTAGTATCACTTCAGGTTACAATGAGCAGTTCTTC.

V is TRBV7-9 and J is TRBJ2-3; the D is unclear. This CDR3 spans 15 amino acids. CDR1 is SEHNR, CDR2 FQNEAQ, per germline (reference sequence). Trimming took off 6 bases at V and 0 bases at J, with 13 bases between the two ends. The DNA of the CDR3 is TGTGCCAGCAGGCTCACTTGGCGGAGCACAGATACGCAGTATTTT. Translated: CASRLTWRSTDTQYF. The full variable domain, its missing parts supplied by reference TRBV7-9 and TRBJ2-3, is DTGVSQNPRHKITKRGQNVTFRCDPISEHNRLYWYRQTLGQGPEFLTYFQNEAQLEKSRLLSDRFSAERPKGSFSTLEIQRTEQGDSAMYLCASRLTWRSTDTQYFGPGTRLTVL.

This rearrangement joins TRBV27 to TRBJ2-1, with TRBD2 matching over 12 bases. V gave up 5 bases and J gave up 5 bases; unmatched junction bases: 4. The length of the CDR3 is 15 residues. CDR1 MNHEY and CDR2 SMNVEV come from the germline V gene (reference sequence). The DNA of the CDR3 is TGTGCCAGCAGTCATACTAGCGGGGGGAACAATGAGCAGTTCTTC. Protein: CASSHTSGGNNEQFF.

The chain carries TRBV30 and TRBJ1-5, with 8 bases that match TRBD1. V dropped 0 bases and J dropped 7; count of bases not matched to a gene: 2. The germline V gene encodes CDR1 GTSNPN and CDR2 SVGIG (reference sequence). The CDR3 contains 13 residues. Here the CDR3 DNA reads TGTGCCTGGAGTGTACAGGGGGGCCAGCCCCAGCATTTT. Its protein product is CAWSVQGGQPQHF.

The chain has TRBV27 and TRBJ2-5, with D unresolved. There are 12 residues in the CDR3. Germline CDR1 is MNHEY and CDR2 is SMNVEV (reference sequence). Trimming removed 5 bases from V and 5 bases from J, with 9 bases in between. The CDR3 is CASSPNGETQYF. CDR3 in DNA: TGTGCCAGCAGTCCGAACGGGGAGACCCAGTACTTC.

CDR3 amino acids: CASSPGRGIYEQYF. In DNA form, the CDR3 reads TGCGCCAGCAGCCCGGGACGGGGGATCTACGAGCAGTACTTC. V usage is TRBV4-1 and J usage is TRBJ2-7; tentative D call: TRBD2 (6 bases). V was pared by 4 bases and J by 3 bases, with 13 bases between. This CDR3 is built from 14 residues. Germline V gives CDR1 MGHRA, CDR2 YSYEKL.

The J gene is TRBJ2-3, the V gene TRBV6-4, with 10 bases aligning to TRBD2. This CDR3 has 16 amino acids. V lost 2 bases and J lost 2; bases outside the gene matches: 4. CDR1 is MRHNA and CDR2 is SNTAGT in the germline V gene. CDR3 region: CASSDGTSGATDTQYF. The CDR3 bases are TGTGCCAGCAGTGACGGTACTAGCGGGGCCACAGATACGCAGTATTTT.

The chain employs TRBV27 and TRBJ2-3, with TRBD2 matching over 10 bases. Trimming cost V 5 bases and J 0 bases; bases outside gene matches: 11. The germline CDR1 and CDR2 sequences are MNHEY and SMNVEV (reference sequence). The CDR3 is 18 residues long. CDR3 bases: TGTGCCAGCAGTCCGTTCCCCCGGACTAGCGGTAGCACAGATACGCAGTATTTT. This translates into CASSPFPRTSGSTDTQYF.

The chain joins TRBV10-3 to TRBJ2-3, with 8 bases lining up with TRBD1. Germline CDR1 and CDR2: ENHRY and SYGVKD. V gave up 3 bases and J gave up 1 base; unmatched junction bases: 3. The CDR3 is made up of 15 amino acids. The CDR3: CAISEPGQGTDTQYF. The CDR3 DNA reads as TGTGCCATCAGTGAACCGGGACAGGGCACAGATACGCAGTATTTT.